The 20 T cell receptor beta chains below all came from one sample that was sequenced in a study of cytomegalovirus exposure and HLA in healthy donors. Data came from immunoSEQ multiplex PCR; TCRdb stores just in-frame clones and leaves some out. Of about 180,000 clones listed, about 85% are singletons. Material: PBMCs. The receptors stem from a man aged 18-30 years in good health and CMV-seropositive.

The chain links TRBV7-2 to TRBJ2-2; TRBD2 matches 10 bases. This CDR3 region has 17 residues. Looked up from germline, CDR1 is SGHTA and CDR2 is FQGNSA. The V segment lost 4 bases and the J segment 7 bases; nucleotides outside the gene matches: 12. CDR3 residues: CASSSITSGIRNGELFF. In nucleotides, the CDR3 is TGTGCCAGCAGCTCTATCACTAGCGGGATTAGGAACGGGGAGCTGTTTTTT.

This sequence joins TRBV11-2 and TRBJ2-5; unclear D gene. Trimming stripped 1 base from V and 5 bases from J, with 8 bases between. Looked up from germline, CDR1 is SGHAT and CDR2 is FQNNGV. CDR3 length equals 13 residues. The CDR3 DNA reads as TGTGCCAGCAGCTTAGGGGCCCGGGAGACCCAGTACTTC. The encoded protein is CASSLGARETQYF. Variable domain in full (rest from reference TRBV11-2 and TRBJ2-5): EAGVAQSPRYKIIEKRQSVAFWCNPISGHATLYWYQQILGQGPKLLIQFQNNGVVDDSQLPKDRFSAERLKGVDSTLKIQPAKLEDSAVYLCASSLGARETQYFGPGTRLLVL.

The chain has TRBV29-1 and TRBJ2-5; 7 nucleotides align to TRBD1. With 6 bases clipped from V and 1 base from J, the junction kept 5 bases outside the gene matches. Germline CDR1 is SQVTM and CDR2 is ANQGSEA. This CDR3 contains 13 residues. The CDR3: CSVRTGAQETQYF. The CDR3 region has the DNA TGCAGCGTCCGGACAGGCGCCCAAGAGACCCAGTACTTC.

V is TRBV28 and J is TRBJ1-5, with 9 bases matching TRBD1. Germline CDR1 MDHEN, CDR2 SYDVKM. This CDR3 is 17 amino acids long. J lost 1 base, V lost 4 bases, and 8 bases had no gene match. In nucleotides, the CDR3 is TGTGCCAGCAGTTCCCTACAGGGGGCGGGAAGCAATCAGCCCCAGCATTTT. Translated: CASSSLQGAGSNQPQHF.

CDR3 amino acids: CASSLEWDILTEQYF. As DNA, the CDR3 is TGTGCCAGCAGCTTAGAGTGGGACATCCTCACCGAGCAGTACTTC. The rearrangement joins TRBV11-2 to TRBJ2-7; TRBD1 might be the D (6 bases). This CDR3 is 15 amino acids long. The germline V gene encodes CDR1 SGHAT and CDR2 FQNNGV. Deletions cut 0 bases from V and 6 bases from J, with 15 bases between.

This chain connects TRBV7-8 to TRBJ2-7; 7 nucleotides match TRBD1. The germline CDR1 and CDR2 sequences are SGHVS and FQNEAQ. V lost 1 base and J lost 6; bases outside the gene matches: 6. The CDR3 runs to 14 residues. The CDR3 DNA follows: TGTGCCAGCAGCTTAGGGCGACAGGGTAGCGAGCAGTACTTC. Translated, it gives CASSLGRQGSEQYF.

The chain is built from TRBV7-3 and TRBJ1-1; TRBD1 matches at 8 bases. Germline CDR1 and CDR2: SGHTA and FQGTGA. V dropped 6 bases and J dropped 3; count of bases not matched to a gene: 9. The CDR3 has 15 residues. CDR3 residues: CASSSSGGRDTEAFF. The CDR3 nucleotides read TGTGCCAGCAGTTCTTCAGGGGGCAGGGACACTGAAGCTTTCTTT.

The chain joins TRBV6-6 to TRBJ2-1, with a tentative D call TRBD2 (5 bases). Germline CDR1 MNHNY, CDR2 SVGAGI (reference sequence). V lost 2 bases, J lost 6 bases, and 14 bases lay in between. The CDR3 runs 15 residues. The CDR3 DNA reads TGTGCCAGCAGTTACCCCCGGGAAAACGGCAATGAGCAGTTCTTC. As protein: CASSYPRENGNEQFF.

This sequence joins TRBV11-2 and TRBJ2-1; no reliable D call. CDR3 length: 13 amino acids. CDR1 SGHAT and CDR2 FQNNGV come from the germline V gene. The V end was cut by 1 base, the J end by 7 bases, with 8 bases between. CDR3 loop: CASSLGVANEQFF. DNA for the CDR3: TGTGCCAGCAGCTTAGGGGTAGCTAATGAGCAGTTCTTC.

This clone has just a few counts. The junction differs from germline at one of its ends, possibly a read error. The chain employs TRBV7-8 and TRBJ2-7; no firm D call. The germline V gene encodes CDR1 SGHVS and CDR2 FQNEAQ. The CDR3 loop spans 15 amino acids. CDR3 sequence (DNA): TGTGCCTGCAGGTCGGATAGAGAGGTGTCCTACGAGCAGTACTTC. It yields the protein CACRSDREVSYEQYF. The full variable domain, in which reference TRBV7-8 and TRBJ2-7 provide the parts outside the CDR3, is GAGVSQSPRYKVAKRGQDVALRCDPISGHVSLFWYQQALGQGPEFLTYFQNEAQLDKSGLPSDRFFAERPEGSVSTLKIQRTQQEDSAVYLCACRSDREVSYEQYFGPGTRLTVT.

This clone was seen just once. This sequence joins TRBV30 and TRBJ2-7; the match to TRBD1 covers 8 bases. The CDR3 covers 13 residues. V lost 5 bases to trimming and J lost 6 bases; unmatched junction nucleotides: 9. Germline CDR1 GTSNPN, CDR2 SVGIG (reference sequence). As DNA, the CDR3 is TGTGCCTGGGACAGGGGAATCATCGGCGAGCAGTACTTC. Amino acids: CAWDRGIIGEQYF.

The rearrangement links TRBV30 to TRBJ1-2, with D possibly being TRBD1 (5 bases). Germline V CDR1 and CDR2: GTSNPN, SVGIG (reference sequence). The germline V and J ends were trimmed by 0 bases and 4 bases, with 18 bases remaining between them. The CDR3 runs 16 residues. The CDR3 loop is CAWSVWPGRGTYGYTF. For the CDR3, the DNA is TGTGCCTGGAGTGTATGGCCAGGGCGCGGGACCTATGGCTACACCTTC. Full variable domain (outside the CDR3, taken from reference TRBV30 and TRBJ1-2): SQTIHQWPATLVQPVGSPLSLECTVEGTSNPNLYWYRQAAGRGLQLLFYSVGIGQISSEVPQNLSASRPQDRQFILSSKKLLLSDSGFYLCAWSVWPGRGTYGYTFGSGTRLTVV.

This clone was recorded once. This rearrangement joins TRBV7-8 to TRBJ2-5; D perhaps matches TRBD2 (6 bases). V lost 5 bases and J lost 4, with 14 bases in between. Germline lookup yields CDR1 SGHVS and CDR2 FQNEAQ. The CDR3 sequence is 14 residues long. CDR3 sequence reads: CASSGTGARETQYF. CDR3 nucleotides: TGTGCCAGCAGCGGGACTGGGGCTAGAGAGACCCAGTACTTC.

The V gene is TRBV5-5, the J gene TRBJ1-6, with 9 bases aligning to TRBD1. The germline V gene encodes CDR1 SGHKS and CDR2 YYEKEE (reference sequence). The CDR3 runs 14 residues. With 4 bases clipped from V and 8 bases from J, the junction kept 4 bases outside the gene matches. CDR3: CASSLGTGHSPLHF. DNA for the CDR3: TGTGCCAGCAGCCTCGGGACAGGGCATTCACCCCTCCACTTT.

The chain joins TRBV2 to TRBJ1-2; the D gene is possibly TRBD1 (5 bases). CDR3 length: 17 amino acids. Trimming pared 2 bases from V and 7 bases from J, leaving 23 bases between. Germline V CDR1 and CDR2: SNHLY, FYNNEI. CDR3 in DNA: TGTGCCAGCAGTGAACGAGTAGGGAAGGTTCGGGGGTCTGGCTACACCTTC. Amino acid sequence: CASSERVGKVRGSGYTF.

This clone was recorded once. The chain is built from TRBV6-1 and TRBJ2-2, with a tentative D call TRBD1 (6 bases). In germline, CDR1 is MNHNS, CDR2 SASEGT. The CDR3 consists of 14 residues. V lost 8 bases and J 4 bases, leaving 14 bases between the germline ends. The CDR3 nucleotides read TGTGCCAGCTACAGGGTTGCGAGCACCGGGGAGCTGTTTTTT. Translating it yields CASYRVASTGELFF.

V and J are TRBV30 and TRBJ1-1, with 7 bases aligning to TRBD1. V lost 8 bases, J lost 8 bases, and 14 bases stayed unmatched. This CDR3 region has 13 residues. The germline CDR1 and CDR2 sequences are GTSNPN and SVGIG (reference sequence). The CDR3, as DNA: TGTGCCAGCGAACTGACAGGGCGGGACGAAGCTTTCTTT. Its translation: CASELTGRDEAFF.

Written as DNA, the CDR3 is TGTGCCAGCGGAGGCGGGGGGGCAGATACGCAGTATTTT. It yields the protein CASGGGGADTQYF. V usage is TRBV7-2 and J usage is TRBJ2-3; TRBD2 matches 9 bases. This CDR3 is 13 amino acids long. Trimming at V came to 8 bases and at J to 4 bases, leaving 4 bases not matched to a gene. CDR1 is SGHTA and CDR2 is FQGNSA in the germline V gene. Filled out from reference TRBV7-2 and TRBJ2-3, the complete variable domain reads GAGVSQSPSNKVTEKGKDVELRCDPISGHTALYWYRQSLGQGLEFLIYFQGNSAPDKSGLPSDRFSAERTGGSVSTLTIQRTQQEDSAVYLCASGGGGADTQYFGPGTRLTVL.

The chain has TRBV21-1 and TRBJ2-7; the DNA was not used to check the table's D call, TRBD1. TRBV21-1 is marked as a pseudogene. CDR3 length equals 15 residues. The DNA for the CDR3 is TGTGCCAGCAGCTACCGGACAGGGCTACCTGACGAGCAGTACTTC. It is translated as CASSYRTGLPDEQYF.

The V and J genes are TRBV6-1 and TRBJ2-5; 8 nucleotides line up with TRBD1. Unmatched junction bases numbered 6, after V lost 1 base and J lost 5 bases. The CDR3 covers 15 residues. The germline gives CDR1 MNHNS, CDR2 SASEGT. In nucleotides, the CDR3 is TGTGCCAGCAGTGAAGAGGCAGGGGGCCCGGAGACCCAGTACTTC. The encoded protein is CASSEEAGGPETQYF.